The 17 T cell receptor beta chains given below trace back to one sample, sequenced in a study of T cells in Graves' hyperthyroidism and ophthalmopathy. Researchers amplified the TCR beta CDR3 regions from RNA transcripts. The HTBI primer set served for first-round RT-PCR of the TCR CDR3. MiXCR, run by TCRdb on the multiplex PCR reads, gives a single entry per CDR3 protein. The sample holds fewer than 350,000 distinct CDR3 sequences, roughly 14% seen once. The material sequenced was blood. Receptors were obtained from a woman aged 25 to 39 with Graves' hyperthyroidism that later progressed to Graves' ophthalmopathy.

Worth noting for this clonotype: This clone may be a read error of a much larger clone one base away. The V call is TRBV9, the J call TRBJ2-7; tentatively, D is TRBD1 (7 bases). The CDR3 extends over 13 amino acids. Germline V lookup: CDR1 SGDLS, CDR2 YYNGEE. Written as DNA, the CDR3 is TGTGCCAGCAGCTTCGGACAGGACTACAAGCAGTACTTC. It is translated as CASSFGQDYKQYF.

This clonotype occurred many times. The CDR3 bases are TGTGCCAGCGGCCCCAGGGGGGGAACCGGGGAGCTGTTTTTT. Protein product: CASGPRGGTGELFF. V gene TRBV12-3 or TRBV12-4 combines with J gene TRBJ2-2; either TRBD1 or TRBD2 may fit D (7 bases each). V was pared by 8 bases and J by 5 bases, with 15 bases between. This CDR3 comprises 14 residues.

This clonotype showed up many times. The CDR3 nucleotides are TGTGCCAGCAGTTTATCCAAAACCGGCTACCAAAATTCACCCCTCCACTTT. Its protein product is CASSLSKTGYQNSPLHF. The chain joins TRBV28 to TRBJ1-6; D gene ambiguous. Trimming shortened V by 1 base and J by 7 bases, and 17 bases separated the two germline ends. Germline CDR1 is MDHEN and CDR2 is SYDVKM. CDR3 length: 17 amino acids. Variable domain in full (rest from reference TRBV28 and TRBJ1-6): DVKVTQSSRYLVKRTGEKVFLECVQDMDHENMFWYRQDPGLGLRLIYFSYDVKMKEKGDIPEGYSVSREKKERFSLILESASTNQTSMYLCASSLSKTGYQNSPLHFGNGTRLTVT.

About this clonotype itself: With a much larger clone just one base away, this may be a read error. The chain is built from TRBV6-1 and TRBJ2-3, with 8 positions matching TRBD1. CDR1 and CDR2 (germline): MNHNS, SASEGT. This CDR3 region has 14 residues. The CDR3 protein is CASRDQGAADMQYF. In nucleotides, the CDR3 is TGTGCCAGCAGAGATCAGGGGGCTGCAGATATGCAGTATTTT.

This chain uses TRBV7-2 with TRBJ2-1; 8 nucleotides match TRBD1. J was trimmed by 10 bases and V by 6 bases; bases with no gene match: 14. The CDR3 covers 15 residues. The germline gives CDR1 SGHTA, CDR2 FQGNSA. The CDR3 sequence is CASSLAGQAPVEQFF. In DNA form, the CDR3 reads TGTGCCAGCAGTCTGGCGGGACAGGCCCCAGTAGAGCAGTTCTTC.

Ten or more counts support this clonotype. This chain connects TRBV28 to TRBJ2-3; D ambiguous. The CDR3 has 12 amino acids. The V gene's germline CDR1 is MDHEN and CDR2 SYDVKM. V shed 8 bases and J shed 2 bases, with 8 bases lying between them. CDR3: CASAPPTDTQYF. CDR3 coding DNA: TGTGCCAGCGCCCCCCCCACAGATACGCAGTATTTT.

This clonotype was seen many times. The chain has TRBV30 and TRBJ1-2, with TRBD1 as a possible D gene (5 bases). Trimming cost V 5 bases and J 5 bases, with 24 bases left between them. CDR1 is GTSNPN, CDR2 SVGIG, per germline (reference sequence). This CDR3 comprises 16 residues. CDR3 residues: CAWGPWDPGLNYGYTF. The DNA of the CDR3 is TGTGCCTGGGGACCGTGGGACCCGGGACTAAATTATGGCTACACCTTC.

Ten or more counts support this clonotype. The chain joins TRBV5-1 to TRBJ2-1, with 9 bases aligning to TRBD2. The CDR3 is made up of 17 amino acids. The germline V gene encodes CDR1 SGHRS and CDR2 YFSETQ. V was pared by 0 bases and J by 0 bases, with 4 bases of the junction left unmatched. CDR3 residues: CASSLGSGRHSYNEQFF. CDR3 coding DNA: TGCGCCAGCAGCTTGGGTAGCGGGAGACACTCCTACAATGAGCAGTTCTTC.

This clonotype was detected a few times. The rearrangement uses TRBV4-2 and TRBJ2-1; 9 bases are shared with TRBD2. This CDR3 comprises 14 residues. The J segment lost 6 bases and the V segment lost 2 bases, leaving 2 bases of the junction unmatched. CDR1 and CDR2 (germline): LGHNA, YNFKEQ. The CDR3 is CASSQPGLANEQFF. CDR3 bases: TGTGCCAGCAGCCAACCGGGACTAGCCAATGAGCAGTTCTTC.

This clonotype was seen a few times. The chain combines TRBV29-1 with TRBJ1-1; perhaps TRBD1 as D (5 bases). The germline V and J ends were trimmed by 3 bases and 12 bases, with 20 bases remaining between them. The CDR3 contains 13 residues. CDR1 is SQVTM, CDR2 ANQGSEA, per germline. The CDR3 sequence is CSVDRLGDFGTFF. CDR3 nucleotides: TGCAGCGTTGACCGACTTGGGGACTTTGGAACTTTCTTT.

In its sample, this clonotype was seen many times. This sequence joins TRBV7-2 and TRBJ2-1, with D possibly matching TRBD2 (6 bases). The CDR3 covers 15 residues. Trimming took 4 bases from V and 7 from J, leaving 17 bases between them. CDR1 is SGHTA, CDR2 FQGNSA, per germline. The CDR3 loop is CASSWSGRASNEQFF. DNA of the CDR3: TGTGCCAGCAGCTGGAGCGGGCGTGCTTCGAATGAGCAGTTCTTC.

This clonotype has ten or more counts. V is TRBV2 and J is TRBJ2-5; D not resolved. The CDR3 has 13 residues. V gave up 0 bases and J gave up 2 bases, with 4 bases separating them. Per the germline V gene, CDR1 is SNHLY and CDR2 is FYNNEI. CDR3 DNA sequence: TGTGCCAGCAGTGAAGCTGGGCAAGAGACCCAGTACTTC. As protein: CASSEAGQETQYF.

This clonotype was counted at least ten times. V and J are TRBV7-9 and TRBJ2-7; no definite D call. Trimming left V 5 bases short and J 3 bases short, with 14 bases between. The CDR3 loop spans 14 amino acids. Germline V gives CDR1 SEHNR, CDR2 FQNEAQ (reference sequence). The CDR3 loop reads CASSPLDSNYEQYF. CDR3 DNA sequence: TGTGCCAGCAGCCCCCTAGACTCCAACTACGAGCAGTACTTC. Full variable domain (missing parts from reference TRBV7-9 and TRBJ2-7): DTGVSQNPRHKITKRGQNVTFRCDPISEHNRLYWYRQTLGQGPEFLTYFQNEAQLEKSRLLSDRFSAERPKGSFSTLEIQRTEQGDSAMYLCASSPLDSNYEQYFGPGTRLTVT.

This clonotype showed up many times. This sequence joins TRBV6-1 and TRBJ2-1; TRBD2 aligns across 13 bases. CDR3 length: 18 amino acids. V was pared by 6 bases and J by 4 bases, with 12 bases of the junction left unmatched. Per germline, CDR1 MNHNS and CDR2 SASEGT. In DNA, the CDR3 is TGTGCCAGCAGAACCGGGACTAGCGGGACCCGCGGGTACAATGAGCAGTTCTTC. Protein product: CASRTGTSGTRGYNEQFF.

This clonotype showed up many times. CDR3 loop: CATSSDSWSSYNEQFF. Written as DNA, the CDR3 is TGTGCCACCAGTTCGGACTCTTGGAGCTCCTACAATGAGCAGTTCTTC. V usage is TRBV24-1 and J usage is TRBJ2-1; possible D gene TRBD2, 5 bases. Trimming stripped 6 bases from V and 0 bases from J, with 14 bases between. This CDR3 contains 16 residues. Germline lookup yields CDR1 KGHDR and CDR2 SFDVKD.

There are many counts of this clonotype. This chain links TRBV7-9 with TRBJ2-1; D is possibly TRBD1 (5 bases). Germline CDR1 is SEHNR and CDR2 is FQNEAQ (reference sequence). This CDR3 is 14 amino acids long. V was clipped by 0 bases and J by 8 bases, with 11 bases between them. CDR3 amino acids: CASSLAQGMYEQFF. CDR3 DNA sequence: TGTGCCAGCAGCTTAGCGCAGGGCATGTATGAGCAGTTCTTC.

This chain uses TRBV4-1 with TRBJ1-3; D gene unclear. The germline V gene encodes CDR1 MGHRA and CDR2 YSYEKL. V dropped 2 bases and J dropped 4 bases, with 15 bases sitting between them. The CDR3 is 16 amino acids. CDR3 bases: TGCGCCAGCAGCCAACCCGCCGGACGAGAGGGAAACACCATATATTTT. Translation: CASSQPAGREGNTIYF.